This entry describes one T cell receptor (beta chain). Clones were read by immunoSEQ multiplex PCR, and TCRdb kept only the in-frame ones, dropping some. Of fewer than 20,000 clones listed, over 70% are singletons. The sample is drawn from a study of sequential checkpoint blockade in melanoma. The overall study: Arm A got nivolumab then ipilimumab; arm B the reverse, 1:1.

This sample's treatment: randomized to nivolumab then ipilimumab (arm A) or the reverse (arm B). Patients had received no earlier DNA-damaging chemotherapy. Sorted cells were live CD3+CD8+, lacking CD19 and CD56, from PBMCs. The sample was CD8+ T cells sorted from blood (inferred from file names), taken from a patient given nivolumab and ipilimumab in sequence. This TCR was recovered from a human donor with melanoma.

CDR3 coding DNA: TGTGCCAGCAGTTTGACAGGGGTAAATTCACCCCTCCACTTT. This gives the protein CASSLTGVNSPLHF. This chain connects TRBV28 to TRBJ1-6; 8 nucleotides line up with TRBD1. Germline assignment: CDR1 MDHEN and CDR2 SYDVKM. J was trimmed by 7 bases and V by 3 bases; bases with no gene match: 2. The CDR3 contains 14 residues. Filled out from reference TRBV28 and TRBJ1-6, the complete variable domain reads DVKVTQSSRYLVKRTGEKVFLECVQDMDHENMFWYRQDPGLGLRLIYFSYDVKMKEKGDIPEGYSVSREKKERFSLILESASTNQTSMYLCASSLTGVNSPLHFGNGTRLTVT.